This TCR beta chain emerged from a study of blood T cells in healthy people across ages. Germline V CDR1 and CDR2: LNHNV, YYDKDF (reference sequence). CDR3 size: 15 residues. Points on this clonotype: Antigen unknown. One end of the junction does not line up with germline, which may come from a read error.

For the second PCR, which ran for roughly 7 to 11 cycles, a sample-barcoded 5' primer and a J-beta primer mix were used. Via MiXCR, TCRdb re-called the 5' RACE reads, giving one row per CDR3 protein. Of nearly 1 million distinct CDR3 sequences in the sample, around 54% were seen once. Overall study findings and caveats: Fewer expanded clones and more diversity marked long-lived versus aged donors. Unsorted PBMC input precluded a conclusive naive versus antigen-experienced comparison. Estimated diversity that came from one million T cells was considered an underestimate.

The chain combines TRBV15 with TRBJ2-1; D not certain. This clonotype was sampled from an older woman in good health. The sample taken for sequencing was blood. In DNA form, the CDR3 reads TGTGCCACCAACAGAGATCGCGGTAGCCAGGCTGAGCAGTTCTTC. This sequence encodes CATNRDRGSQAEQFF.